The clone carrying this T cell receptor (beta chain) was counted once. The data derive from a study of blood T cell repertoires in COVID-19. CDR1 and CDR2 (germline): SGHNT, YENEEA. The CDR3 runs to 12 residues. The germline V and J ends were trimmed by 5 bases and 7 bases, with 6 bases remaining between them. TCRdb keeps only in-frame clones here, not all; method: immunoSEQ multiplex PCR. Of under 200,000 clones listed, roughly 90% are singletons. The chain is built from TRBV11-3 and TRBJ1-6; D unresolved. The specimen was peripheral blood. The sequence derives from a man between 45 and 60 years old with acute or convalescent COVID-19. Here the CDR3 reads CASSLRNSPLHF. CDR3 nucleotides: TGTGCCAGCAGCCTTAGAAATTCACCCCTCCACTTT.